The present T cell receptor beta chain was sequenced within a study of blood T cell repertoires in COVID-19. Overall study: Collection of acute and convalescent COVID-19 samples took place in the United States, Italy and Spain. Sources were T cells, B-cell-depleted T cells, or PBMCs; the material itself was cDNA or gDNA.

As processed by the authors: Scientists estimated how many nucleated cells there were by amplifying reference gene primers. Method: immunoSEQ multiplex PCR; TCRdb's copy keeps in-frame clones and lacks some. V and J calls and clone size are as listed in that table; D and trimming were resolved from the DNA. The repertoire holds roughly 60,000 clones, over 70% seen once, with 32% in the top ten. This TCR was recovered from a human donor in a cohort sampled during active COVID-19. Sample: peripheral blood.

The CDR3 coding sequence is TGTGCCAGCAGCGTTGGACCCTCGGGGCCCCTCCACTTT. This sequence encodes CASSVGPSGPLHF. The rearrangement joins TRBV5-6 to TRBJ1-6, with unresolved D. V was shortened by 4 bases and J by 13 bases, with 15 bases between the two germline ends. Germline assignment: CDR1 SGHDT and CDR2 YYEEEE. CDR3 length equals 13 residues.